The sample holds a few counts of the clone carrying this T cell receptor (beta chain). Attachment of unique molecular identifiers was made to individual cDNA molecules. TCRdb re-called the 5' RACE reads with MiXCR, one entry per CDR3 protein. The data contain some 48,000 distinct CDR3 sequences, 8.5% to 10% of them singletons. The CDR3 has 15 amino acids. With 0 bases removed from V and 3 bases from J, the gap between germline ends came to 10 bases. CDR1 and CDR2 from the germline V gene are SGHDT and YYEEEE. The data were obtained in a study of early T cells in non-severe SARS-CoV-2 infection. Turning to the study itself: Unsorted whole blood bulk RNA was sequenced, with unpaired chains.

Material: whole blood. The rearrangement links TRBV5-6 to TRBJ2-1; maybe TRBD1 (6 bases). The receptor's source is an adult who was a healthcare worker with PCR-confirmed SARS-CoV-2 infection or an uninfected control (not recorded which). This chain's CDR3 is CASSLAGALYNEQFF. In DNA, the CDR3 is TGTGCCAGCAGCTTGGCAGGGGCCCTCTACAATGAGCAGTTCTTC.